These 29 T cell receptor beta chains were sequenced from one sample in a study of regulatory T cells in long-lasting Graves disease. Time point indicated: newly diagnosed GD, antithyroid drugs for less than 3 months. From RNA extracted from PBMCs, the TCR library was made. Building of the TCR beta libraries involved iRepertoire HTBI primers and Arm-PCR of CDR3 regions. Each CDR3 protein gets one entry after TCRdb re-called the multiplex PCR reads with MiXCR. The sample consists of just over 600,000 distinct CDR3 sequences, 16% of them appearing once. The same data also contributed to another study, on T cells in Graves' hyperthyroidism and ophthalmopathy.

The material sequenced was peripheral blood mononuclear cells (PBMCs), taken at new diagnosis, from a patient treated with antithyroid drugs. The receptors here all came from a woman in her 30s with Graves disease.

Ten or more counts support this clonotype. Germline and junction disagree at one end, which may indicate a read error. J is TRBJ2-7 and V is TRBV2; 9 bases map to TRBD1. Germline CDR1 reads SNHLY; CDR2 reads FYNNEI. The CDR3 runs 13 residues. The chain's CDR3 is CASSPRLTGGLVF. The DNA for the CDR3 is TGTGCCAGCAGTCCTCGGTTGACAGGGGGTTTGGTCTTC. The entire variable domain, with the rest obtained from reference TRBV2 and TRBJ2-7, is as follows: EPEVTQTPSHQVTQMGQEVILRCVPISNHLYFYWYRQILGQKVEFLVSFYNNEISEKSEIFDDQFSVERPDGSNFTLKIRSTKLEDSAMYFCASSPRLTGGLVFGPGTRLTVT.

In this sample, this clonotype turned up many times. This chain joins TRBV12-3 or TRBV12-4 and TRBJ1-5; 11 nucleotides agree with TRBD1. V shed 5 bases, J shed 7 bases, and the junction held 10 bases outside the gene matches. The CDR3 loop spans 16 amino acids. The chain's CDR3 is CASSGQGARSGQPQHF. The CDR3 DNA follows: TGTGCCAGCAGTGGACAGGGGGCGAGGTCTGGGCAGCCCCAGCATTTT.

In regard to this clonotype: A much larger clone lies a single base off, so this may be a read error. The V call is TRBV12-3 or TRBV12-4, the J call TRBJ1-2; 12 nucleotides line up with TRBD1. The CDR3 length is 15 residues. The CDR3 coding sequence is TGTGCCAGCAGTTTGGGGGACAGGGGGCGCGGTGGCTACGCCTTC. Translating it yields CASSLGDRGRGGYAF.

This clonotype was seen ten or more times. The chain couples TRBV27 to TRBJ2-7; 9 bases agree with TRBD1. Germline V CDR1 and CDR2: MNHEY, SMNVEV (reference sequence). J gave up 2 bases and V 5 bases, and 7 bases lay outside the gene matches. The CDR3 consists of 15 residues. CDR3 loop: CASSSLTGGAYEQYF. The CDR3 bases are TGTGCCAGCAGTAGCTTGACAGGGGGGGCCTACGAGCAGTACTTC.

The chain is built from TRBV5-1 and TRBJ2-7; D is undetermined. V lost 0 bases and J lost 5, with 6 bases in between. CDR1 and CDR2 (germline): SGHRS, YFSETQ. The CDR3 loop spans 12 amino acids. CDR3 sequence reads: CASSLDGHEQYF. CDR3 nucleotides: TGCGCCAGCAGCTTGGACGGACACGAGCAGTACTTC.

This clonotype was counted many times. The chain is built from TRBV28 and TRBJ2-7, with 8 bases identical to TRBD2. V lost 6 bases and J lost 2; bases outside the gene matches: 6. Germline CDR1 reads MDHEN; CDR2 reads SYDVKM. The CDR3 is 14 amino acids. Here the CDR3 reads CASRGSGATYEQYF. In DNA, the CDR3 is TGTGCCAGCAGGGGTAGCGGGGCAACCTACGAGCAGTACTTC.

Worth noting for this clonotype: Germline is not matched at one junction end, which may reflect a read error. The V and J genes are TRBV28 and TRBJ2-7; D is uncertain. CDR1 and CDR2 from the germline V gene are MDHEN and SYDVKM. This CDR3 comprises 11 residues. The CDR3 sequence is CAGRSPYEQYF. Written as DNA, the CDR3 is TGTGCCGGCAGGTCCCCGTACGAGCAGTACTTC.

CDR3 DNA: TGTGCAACAGGGGGGGGGAACATTCAGTACTTC. This gives the protein CATGGGNIQYF. This chain connects TRBV28 to TRBJ2-4; weak D call: TRBD1 (8 bases). Germline lookup yields CDR1 MDHEN and CDR2 SYDVKM. CDR3 size: 11 residues.

This clonotype was seen once. J is TRBJ1-4 and V is TRBV9; 9 nucleotides match TRBD1. CDR1 and CDR2 (germline): SGDLS, YYNGEE. Germline trimming cut 3 bases from V and 6 bases from J; bases unmatched to any gene: 6. The CDR3 sequence is 15 residues long. The CDR3: CASSEGTGSHEKLFF. The CDR3 region has the DNA TGTGCCAGCAGCGAGGGGACAGGGTCTCATGAAAAACTGTTTTTT.

This clonotype was observed many times. This chain uses TRBV7-3 with TRBJ2-3; no firm D call. V was pared by 1 base and J by 5 bases, with 10 bases between. This CDR3 spans 14 amino acids. From germline, CDR1 is SGHTA and CDR2 FQGTGA. This CDR3 reads CASSLNSLGDTQYF. The CDR3 nucleotides read TGTGCCAGCAGCTTAAACAGCCTCGGAGATACGCAGTATTTT.

This clonotype was seen a handful of times. The chain is built from TRBV6-1 and TRBJ2-5, with 8 bases identical to TRBD1. This CDR3 is 16 amino acids long. The V gene end was trimmed by 6 bases and the J gene end by 5 bases; junction bases not matched to a gene: 14. Germline CDR1 reads MNHNS; CDR2 reads SASEGT. The CDR3 nucleotides are TGTGCCAGCAGGGGGGGAACAGGGGGAAGGTGGGAGACCCAGTACTTC. This gives the protein CASRGGTGGRWETQYF.

The gene calls are TRBV7-9 and TRBJ2-1; the D gene could be TRBD1 or TRBD2 (5 bases each). V lost 3 bases and J lost 4, with 22 bases in between. CDR3 size: 18 residues. Germline CDR1 reads SEHNR; CDR2 reads FQNEAQ (reference sequence). This chain's CDR3 is CASSLTQGSLSGYNEQFF. CDR3 nucleotide sequence: TGTGCCAGCAGCTTGACGCAGGGCTCACTATCGGGATACAATGAGCAGTTCTTC.

This clonotype turned up a few times. The V and J genes are TRBV6-2 or TRBV6-3 and TRBJ2-1; D not certain. V gave up 2 bases and J gave up 8 bases, with 7 bases separating them. The germline gives CDR1 MNHEY, CDR2 SVGEGT. The CDR3 is made up of 12 amino acids. CDR3: CASSYGLDEQFF. The DNA of the CDR3 is TGTGCCAGCAGTTACGGTCTGGATGAGCAGTTCTTC.

This clonotype was observed many times. The gene calls are TRBV19 and TRBJ2-2; TRBD2 matches at 8 bases. Germline loops: CDR1 LNHDA, CDR2 SQIVND (reference sequence). The J segment lost 7 bases and the V segment lost 7 bases, leaving 11 bases of the junction unmatched. The CDR3 covers 15 residues. CDR3 coding DNA: TGTGCCAGTAAGGCGTTAAGCGGGAGTGACGGGGAGCTGTTTTTT. Protein sequence: CASKALSGSDGELFF.

There are a few counts of this clonotype. It may be a read error: a sequence one base away is much more abundant. The V call is TRBV30, the J call TRBJ1-1; D is uncertain. The CDR3 runs to 12 residues. Germline lookup yields CDR1 GTSNPN and CDR2 SVGIG (reference sequence). The CDR3 DNA is TGTGTCTGGAGGAACCTGGCCACTGAAGCTTTCTTT. It codes for CVWRNLATEAFF.

The chain has TRBV6-6 and TRBJ1-3; D ambiguous. V lost 0 bases to trimming and J lost 0 bases, with 12 bases between them. Per germline, CDR1 MNHNY and CDR2 SVGAGI (reference sequence). There are 17 residues in the CDR3. The CDR3 loop is CASSYSLGSTSGNTIYF. The CDR3 DNA is TGTGCCAGCAGTTACTCGCTAGGGAGTACCTCTGGAAACACCATATATTTT.

This clonotype was detected only once. The gene calls are TRBV28 and TRBJ2-1, with TRBD2 matching 10 bases. CDR1 is MDHEN and CDR2 is SYDVKM in the germline V gene. Trimming removed 5 bases from V and 8 bases from J; junction bases left unmatched: 9. This CDR3 is 15 amino acids long. In nucleotides, the CDR3 is TGTGCCAGCAGTCAGCGGGGGGGCTTTATGGATGAGCAGTTCTTC. Amino acid sequence: CASSQRGGFMDEQFF.

This clonotype was counted many times. The genes are TRBV20-1 and TRBJ2-7; D assignment may be TRBD1 or TRBD2 (5 bases each). Germline V gene lookup returns CDR1 DFQATT and CDR2 SNEGSKA (reference sequence). Trimming left V 2 bases short and J 6 bases short, with 14 bases between. CDR3 size: 13 residues. CDR3 region: CSARPGPRVEQYF. In nucleotides, the CDR3 is TGCAGTGCTAGACCGGGACCACGGGTCGAGCAGTACTTC.

This chain links TRBV28 with TRBJ1-3; D uncertain. Germline CDR1 is MDHEN and CDR2 is SYDVKM. The CDR3 sequence is 17 residues long. Trimming shortened V by 2 bases and J by 0 bases, and 14 bases separated the two germline ends. The CDR3 nucleotides read TGTGCCAGCAGTTTAACGGGTTCTCAGTACTCTGGAAACACCATATATTTT. It is translated as CASSLTGSQYSGNTIYF.

This clonotype appeared many times. This chain links TRBV7-9 with TRBJ1-3; no firm D call. The CDR3 has 13 amino acids. The ends were cut back, 7 bases at V and 11 bases at J, with 18 bases in the middle. Per germline, CDR1 SEHNR and CDR2 FQNEAQ (reference sequence). CDR3 sequence (DNA): TGTGCCAGCAAATGGGCCCTTACCGGCGCCATATATTTT. It yields the protein CASKWALTGAIYF.

This clonotype was seen repeatedly, ten times or more. The chain links TRBV20-1 to TRBJ2-5, with TRBD2 matching 13 bases. Germline trimming cut 2 bases from V and 5 bases from J; bases unmatched to any gene: 11. CDR1 is DFQATT, CDR2 SNEGSKA, per germline (reference sequence). This CDR3 spans 17 amino acids. The CDR3 DNA follows: TGCAGTGCTAGACCTACCCCGGGACTAGCGGGATCCGAGACCCAGTACTTC. Residues: CSARPTPGLAGSETQYF.

This clonotype was detected ten times or more. The CDR3 reads CASHTGGSNQPQHF. DNA of the CDR3: TGTGCCAGCCATACGGGCGGTAGCAATCAGCCCCAGCATTTT. The chain links TRBV28 to TRBJ1-5; D call uncertain. Germline V gene lookup returns CDR1 MDHEN and CDR2 SYDVKM. Trimming left V 8 bases short and J 0 bases short, with 11 bases between. This CDR3 comprises 14 residues.

Ten or more counts support this clonotype. CDR3 in amino acids: CASSLLVIGGYTF. The DNA of the CDR3 is TGTGCCAGCAGTTTGCTGGTTATTGGTGGCTACACCTTC. This chain links TRBV12-3 or TRBV12-4 with TRBJ1-2, with D unclear. Trimming removed 3 bases at V and 7 bases at J, with 12 bases between. This CDR3 has 13 residues.

This clonotype has a count of ten or more. The V gene is TRBV7-9, the J gene TRBJ2-1; possible D gene TRBD2, 6 bases. CDR1 is SEHNR and CDR2 is FQNEAQ in the germline V gene (reference sequence). The CDR3 has 15 amino acids. Trimming cost V 5 bases and J 4 bases, with 15 bases left between them. The chain's CDR3 is CASSRFVGGYNEQFF. CDR3 DNA sequence: TGTGCCAGCAGCAGGTTCGTGGGAGGTTACAATGAGCAGTTCTTC.

This chain joins TRBV10-3 and TRBJ1-5; D is perhaps TRBD1 (5 bases). Trimming shortened V by 4 bases and J by 3 bases, and 13 bases separated the two germline ends. The CDR3 is 15 amino acids. Germline V lookup: CDR1 ENHRY, CDR2 SYGVKD. The CDR3 coding sequence is TGTGCCATCAGTGCCGGGGCAGCGTCCAATCAGCCCCAGCATTTT. Translating gives CAISAGAASNQPQHF.

This clonotype was observed many times. V and J are TRBV11-2 and TRBJ1-1; TRBD1 aligns across 7 bases. The V segment lost 7 bases and the J segment 0 bases; nucleotides outside the gene matches: 5. This CDR3 has 14 amino acids. The germline V gene encodes CDR1 SGHAT and CDR2 FQNNGV. CDR3 sequence: CASTKTGLNTEAFF. In DNA form, the CDR3 reads TGTGCCAGCACGAAGACAGGGCTGAACACTGAAGCTTTCTTT.

In this sample, this clonotype turned up many times. The chain is built from TRBV11-2 and TRBJ2-1; 9 positions agree with TRBD2. CDR3 length equals 15 residues. Trimming removed 5 bases from V and 6 bases from J; junction bases left unmatched: 8. In germline, CDR1 is SGHAT, CDR2 FQNNGV. CDR3 bases: TGTGCCAGCAGCGCCGGGGTAGCGGGAGTCAATGAGCAGTTCTTC. Protein sequence: CASSAGVAGVNEQFF.

This chain connects TRBV3-1 to TRBJ2-2; TRBD2 matches at 7 bases. V lost 1 base, J lost 0 bases, and 5 bases stayed unmatched. Germline V lookup: CDR1 LGHDT, CDR2 YNNKEL (reference sequence). The CDR3 totals 17 residues. The CDR3 bases are TGTGCCAGCAGCCAAGTCGCGGGGGTGGCGAACACCGGGGAGCTGTTTTTT. It is translated as CASSQVAGVANTGELFF.

J is TRBJ2-3 and V is TRBV6-1; D may be TRBD1 (5 bases). V was shortened by 6 bases and J by 6 bases, with 19 bases between the two germline ends. Germline CDR1 and CDR2: MNHNS and SASEGT. This CDR3 is 15 amino acids long. The DNA of the CDR3 is TGTGCCAGCAGGACGGGCGGTCCAGGGAAGGATACGCAGTATTTT. Translated, it gives CASRTGGPGKDTQYF.